The present entry profiles one T cell receptor (beta chain) with its context. The target antigen is unknown. The data derive from a study of blood T cells in healthy people across ages. Notes on the study in general: Any changes in expanded clonotypes were possibly confounded, as donor CMV status remained unknown. Unsorted PBMCs prevented conclusive naive versus antigen-experienced comparison.

Germline V gene lookup returns CDR1 KGHDR and CDR2 SFDVKD. The CDR3 runs to 12 residues. Trimming took 2 bases from V and 6 from J, leaving 6 bases between them. A second PCR of roughly 7 to 11 cycles used a sample-barcoded 5' primer and a J-beta primer mix. TCRdb used MiXCR to reprocess the 5' RACE reads, holding one entry per CDR3 protein. Found here are 1.5 million to 2 million distinct CDR3 sequences, 34% of them singletons; the top ten hold about 11%. Peripheral blood samples of roughly 9.9 milliliters were drawn from each donor. PBMCs were isolated at a quantity of at least 6 million per sample.

This chain joins TRBV24-1 and TRBJ1-2; D is ambiguous. Source material: blood. The receptor was isolated from a woman between 25 and 40 years old in good health. The CDR3 DNA sequence: TGTGCCACCAGTGATTGGTATGATGGCTACACCTTC. It is translated as CATSDWYDGYTF.